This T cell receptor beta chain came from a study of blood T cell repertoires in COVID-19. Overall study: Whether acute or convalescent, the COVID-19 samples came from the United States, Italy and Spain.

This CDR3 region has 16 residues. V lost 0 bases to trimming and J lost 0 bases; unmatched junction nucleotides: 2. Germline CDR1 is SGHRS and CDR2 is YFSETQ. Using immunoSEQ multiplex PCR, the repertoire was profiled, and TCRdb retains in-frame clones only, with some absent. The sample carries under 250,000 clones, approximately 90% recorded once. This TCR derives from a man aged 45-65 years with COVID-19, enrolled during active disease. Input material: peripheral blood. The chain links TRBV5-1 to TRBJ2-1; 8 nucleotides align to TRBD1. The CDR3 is CASSLGGTGSYNEQFF. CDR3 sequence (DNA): TGCGCCAGCAGCTTGGGGGGGACAGGCTCCTACAATGAGCAGTTCTTC.